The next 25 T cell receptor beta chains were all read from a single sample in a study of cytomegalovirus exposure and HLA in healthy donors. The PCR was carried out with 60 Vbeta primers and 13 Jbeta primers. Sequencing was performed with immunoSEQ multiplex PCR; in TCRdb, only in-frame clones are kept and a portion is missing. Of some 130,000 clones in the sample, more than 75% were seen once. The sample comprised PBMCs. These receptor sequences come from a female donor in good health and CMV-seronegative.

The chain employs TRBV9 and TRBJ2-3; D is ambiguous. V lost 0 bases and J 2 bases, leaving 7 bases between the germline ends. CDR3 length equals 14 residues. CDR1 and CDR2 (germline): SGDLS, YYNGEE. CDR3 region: CASSVGGLTDTQYF. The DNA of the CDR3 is TGTGCCAGCAGCGTAGGTGGCCTCACAGATACGCAGTATTTT.

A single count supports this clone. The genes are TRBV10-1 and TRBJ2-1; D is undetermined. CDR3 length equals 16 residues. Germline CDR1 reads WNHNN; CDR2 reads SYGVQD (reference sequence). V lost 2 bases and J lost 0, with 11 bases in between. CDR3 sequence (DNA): TGCGCCAGCAGTGAGACAACGCTCAGCTCCTACAATGAGCAGTTCTTC. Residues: CASSETTLSSYNEQFF.

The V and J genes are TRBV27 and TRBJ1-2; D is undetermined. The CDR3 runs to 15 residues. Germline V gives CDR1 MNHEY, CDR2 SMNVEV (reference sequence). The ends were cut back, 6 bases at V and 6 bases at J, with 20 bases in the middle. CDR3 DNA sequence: TGTGCCAGCAGACCCCTCGCACGAGCCCTCGATGGCTACACCTTC. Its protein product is CASRPLARALDGYTF.

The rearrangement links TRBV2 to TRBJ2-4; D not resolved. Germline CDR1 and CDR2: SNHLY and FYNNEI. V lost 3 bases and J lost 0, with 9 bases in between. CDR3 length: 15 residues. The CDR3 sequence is CASSERGPAKNIQYF. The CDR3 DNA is TGTGCCAGCAGTGAGAGAGGCCCAGCCAAAAACATTCAGTACTTC.

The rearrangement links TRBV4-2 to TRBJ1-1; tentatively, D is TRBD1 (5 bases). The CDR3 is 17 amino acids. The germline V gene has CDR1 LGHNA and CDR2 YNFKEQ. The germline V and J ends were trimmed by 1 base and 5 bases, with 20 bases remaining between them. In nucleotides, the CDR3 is TGTGCCAGCAGCCAAGGAACCGGGGGTGGAGGAAAAACTGAAGCTTTCTTT. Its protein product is CASSQGTGGGGKTEAFF.

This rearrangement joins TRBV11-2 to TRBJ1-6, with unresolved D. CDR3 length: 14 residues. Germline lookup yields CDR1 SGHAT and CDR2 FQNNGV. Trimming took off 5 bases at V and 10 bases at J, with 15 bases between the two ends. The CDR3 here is CASSASGSESPLHF. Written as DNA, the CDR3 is TGTGCCAGCAGCGCGTCCGGGTCTGAGTCACCCCTCCACTTT.

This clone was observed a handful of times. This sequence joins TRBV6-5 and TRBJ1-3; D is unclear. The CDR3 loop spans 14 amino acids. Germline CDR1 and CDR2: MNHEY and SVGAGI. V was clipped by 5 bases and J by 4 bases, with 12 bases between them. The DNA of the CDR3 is TGTGCCAGCAGTGCGGGTCTCATCGGAAACACCATATATTTT. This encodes CASSAGLIGNTIYF.

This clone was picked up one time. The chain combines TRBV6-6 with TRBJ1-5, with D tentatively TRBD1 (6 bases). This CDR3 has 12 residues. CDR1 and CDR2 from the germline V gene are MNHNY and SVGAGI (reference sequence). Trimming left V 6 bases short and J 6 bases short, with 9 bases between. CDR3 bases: TGTGCCAGCAGAAAGGACAGTCAGCCCCAGCATTTT. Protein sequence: CASRKDSQPQHF.

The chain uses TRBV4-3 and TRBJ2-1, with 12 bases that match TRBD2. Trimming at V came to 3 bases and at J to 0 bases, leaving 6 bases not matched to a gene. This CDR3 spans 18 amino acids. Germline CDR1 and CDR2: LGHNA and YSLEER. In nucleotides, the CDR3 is TGCGCCAGCAGCCAGGGGACTAGCGGGCCGAGCTCCTACAATGAGCAGTTCTTC. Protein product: CASSQGTSGPSSYNEQFF.

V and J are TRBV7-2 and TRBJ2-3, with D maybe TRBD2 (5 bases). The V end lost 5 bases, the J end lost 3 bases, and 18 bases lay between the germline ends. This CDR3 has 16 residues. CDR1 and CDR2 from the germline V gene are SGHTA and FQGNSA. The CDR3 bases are TGTGCCAGCAGCCCGAGCGGACCCACGAGGACAGATACGCAGTATTTT. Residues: CASSPSGPTRTDTQYF.

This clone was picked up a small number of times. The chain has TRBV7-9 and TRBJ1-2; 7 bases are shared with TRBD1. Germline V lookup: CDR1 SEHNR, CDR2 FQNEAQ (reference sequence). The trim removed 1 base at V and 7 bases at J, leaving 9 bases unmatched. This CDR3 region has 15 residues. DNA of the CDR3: TGTGCCAGCAGCTTAGAGTGGACAGGCGCCGGTGGCTACACCTTC. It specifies CASSLEWTGAGGYTF.

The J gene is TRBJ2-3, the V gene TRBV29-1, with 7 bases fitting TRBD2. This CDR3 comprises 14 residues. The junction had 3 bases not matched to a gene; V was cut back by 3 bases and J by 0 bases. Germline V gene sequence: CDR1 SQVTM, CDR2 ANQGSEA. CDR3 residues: CSVEGGISTDTQYF. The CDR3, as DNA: TGCAGCGTTGAGGGGGGGATTAGCACAGATACGCAGTATTTT.

This CDR3 is CASSIRRGVTEEQFF. CDR3 coding DNA: TGTGCCAGCAGCATCCGCAGGGGAGTGACGGAGGAGCAGTTCTTC. The chain has TRBV11-3 and TRBJ2-1, with a possible D match to TRBD1 (6 bases). This CDR3 comprises 15 residues. Trimming left V 5 bases short and J 10 bases short, with 21 bases between. CDR1 is SGHNT, CDR2 YENEEA, per germline.

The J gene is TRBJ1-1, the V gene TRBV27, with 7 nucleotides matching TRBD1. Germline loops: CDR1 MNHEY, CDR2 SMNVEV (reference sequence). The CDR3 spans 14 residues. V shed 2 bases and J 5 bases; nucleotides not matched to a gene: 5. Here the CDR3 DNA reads TGTGCCAGCAGTTTAGCAGGGGGATCTACTGAAGCTTTCTTT. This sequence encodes CASSLAGGSTEAFF.

Written as DNA, the CDR3 is TGTGCCAGCTGGCGTTTACAGGGGGCGAGTGAAGCTTTCTTT. It yields the protein CASWRLQGASEAFF. V usage is TRBV2 and J usage is TRBJ1-1; 9 bases map to TRBD1. Germline V gene lookup returns CDR1 SNHLY and CDR2 FYNNEI. The junction had 11 bases not matched to a gene; V was cut back by 8 bases and J by 7 bases. This CDR3 comprises 14 residues.

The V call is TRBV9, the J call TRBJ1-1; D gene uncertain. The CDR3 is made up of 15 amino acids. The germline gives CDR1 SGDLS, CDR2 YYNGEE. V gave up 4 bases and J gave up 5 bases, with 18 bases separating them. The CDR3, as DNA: TGTGCCAGCAGCCCTAGGACCTCCGGGGAGACTGAAGCTTTCTTT. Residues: CASSPRTSGETEAFF.

CDR3 DNA: TGTGCCAGCAACAGGGGAGGAATTCAGCCCCAGCATTTT. As protein: CASNRGGIQPQHF. This sequence joins TRBV28 and TRBJ1-5, with 7 bases lining up with TRBD1. V gave up 7 bases and J gave up 6 bases; unmatched junction bases: 6. CDR1 is MDHEN, CDR2 SYDVKM, per germline. CDR3 length equals 13 residues.

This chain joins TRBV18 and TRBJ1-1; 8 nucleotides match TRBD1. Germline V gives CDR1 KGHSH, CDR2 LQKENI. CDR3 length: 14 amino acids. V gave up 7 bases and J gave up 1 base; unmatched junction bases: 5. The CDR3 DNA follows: TGTGCCAGCTTCCAACAGGGGGAGAACACTGAAGCTTTCTTT. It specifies CASFQQGENTEAFF.

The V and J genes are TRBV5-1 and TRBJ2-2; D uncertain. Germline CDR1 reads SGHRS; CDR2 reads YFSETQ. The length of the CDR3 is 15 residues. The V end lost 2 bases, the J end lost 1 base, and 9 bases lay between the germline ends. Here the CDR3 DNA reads TGCGCCAGCAGCTTAAGCCCCCAGAACACCGGGGAGCTGTTTTTT. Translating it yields CASSLSPQNTGELFF.

The CDR3 DNA follows: TGTGCCAGCAGTGAAGCATTACGGGACTATGGCTACACCTTC. It codes for CASSEALRDYGYTF. This chain uses TRBV6-1 with TRBJ1-2, with D uncertain. Trimming pared 0 bases from V and 3 bases from J, leaving 8 bases between. This CDR3 has 14 residues. Germline V CDR1 and CDR2: MNHNS, SASEGT.

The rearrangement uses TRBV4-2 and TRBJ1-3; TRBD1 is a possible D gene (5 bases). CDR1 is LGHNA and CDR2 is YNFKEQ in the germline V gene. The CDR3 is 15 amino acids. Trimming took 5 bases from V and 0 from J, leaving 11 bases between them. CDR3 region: CASSYIDSSGNTIYF. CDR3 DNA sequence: TGTGCCAGCAGCTATATTGACAGCTCTGGAAACACCATATATTTT.

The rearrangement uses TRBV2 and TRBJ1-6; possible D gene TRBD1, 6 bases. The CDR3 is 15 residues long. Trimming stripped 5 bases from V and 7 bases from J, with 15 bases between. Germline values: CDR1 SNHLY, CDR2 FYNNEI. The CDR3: CASSPKGQGNSPLHF. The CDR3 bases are TGTGCCAGCAGTCCCAAAGGGCAGGGGAATTCACCCCTCCACTTT.

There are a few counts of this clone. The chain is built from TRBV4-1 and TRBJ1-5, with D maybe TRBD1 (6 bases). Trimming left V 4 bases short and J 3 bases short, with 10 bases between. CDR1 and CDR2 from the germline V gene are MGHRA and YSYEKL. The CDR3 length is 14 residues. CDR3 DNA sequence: TGCGCCAGCAGCCTCGGACAGCCCAATCAGCCCCAGCATTTT. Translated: CASSLGQPNQPQHF.

CDR3 DNA: TGTGCCAGCAGCTCACCGGGACACCCCCAAGAGACCCAGTACTTC. Amino acid sequence: CASSSPGHPQETQYF. The chain recombines TRBV11-2 with TRBJ2-5; D is perhaps TRBD1 (6 bases). The CDR3 contains 15 residues. V was pared by 4 bases and J by 1 base, with 13 bases between. The germline gives CDR1 SGHAT, CDR2 FQNNGV.

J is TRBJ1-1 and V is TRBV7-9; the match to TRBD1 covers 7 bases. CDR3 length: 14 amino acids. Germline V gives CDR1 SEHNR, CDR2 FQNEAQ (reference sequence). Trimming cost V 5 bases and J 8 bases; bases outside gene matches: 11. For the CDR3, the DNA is TGTGCCAGCAGCCATGACAGGGATCCCTTCGAAGCTTTCTTT. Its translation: CASSHDRDPFEAFF.